This T cell receptor beta chain was captured by sequencing in a study of T cell repertoires in cytomegalovirus infection. Each CDR3 protein is one row after TCRdb ran MiXCR on the reads. This table holds hundreds of thousands of distinct CDR3 sequences, under 40% found once. This clonotype came up a few times. Its antigen remains unidentified. This CDR3 contains 15 residues. Trimming at V came to 9 bases and at J to 4 bases, leaving 11 bases not matched to a gene. The V gene's germline CDR1 is MNHNY and CDR2 SVGAGI (reference sequence). The chain has TRBV6-6 and TRBJ2-3; 9 bases align to TRBD2. This clonotype was sampled from a human donor in good health (CMV status not recorded). Some clones in this sample may be carry-over from other donors' samples. The sequenced sample was cultured CD8+ T cells from PBMCs, obtained from culture after CMV antigen stimulation. CDR3: CASGAAGGLSDTQYF. The CDR3 DNA reads TGTGCCAGTGGGGCCGCGGGGGGGCTCTCAGATACGCAGTATTTT.